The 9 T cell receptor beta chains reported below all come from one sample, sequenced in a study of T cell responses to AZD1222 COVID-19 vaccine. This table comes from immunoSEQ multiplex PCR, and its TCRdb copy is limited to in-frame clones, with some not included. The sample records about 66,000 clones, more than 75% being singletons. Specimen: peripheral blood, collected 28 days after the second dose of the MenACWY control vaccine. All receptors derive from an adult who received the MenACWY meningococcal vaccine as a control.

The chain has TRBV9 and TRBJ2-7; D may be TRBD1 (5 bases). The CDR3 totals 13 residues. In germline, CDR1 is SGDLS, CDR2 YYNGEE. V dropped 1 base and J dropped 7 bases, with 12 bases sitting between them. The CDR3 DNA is TGTGCCAGCAGCGTATTCCAGGGTCAAGAGCAGTACTTC. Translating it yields CASSVFQGQEQYF.

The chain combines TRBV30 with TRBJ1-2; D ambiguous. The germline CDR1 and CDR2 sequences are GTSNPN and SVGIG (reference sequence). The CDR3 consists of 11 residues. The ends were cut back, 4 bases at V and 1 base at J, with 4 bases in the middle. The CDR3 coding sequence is TGTGCCTGGACAGATAACTATGGCTACACCTTC. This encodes CAWTDNYGYTF.

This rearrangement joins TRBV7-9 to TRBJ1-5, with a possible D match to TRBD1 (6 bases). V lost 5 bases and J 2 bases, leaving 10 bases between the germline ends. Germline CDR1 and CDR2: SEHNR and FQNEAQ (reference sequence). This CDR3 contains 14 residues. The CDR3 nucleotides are TGTGCCAGCAGCCCCCGACAGGGCAATCAGCCCCAGCATTTT. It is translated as CASSPRQGNQPQHF.

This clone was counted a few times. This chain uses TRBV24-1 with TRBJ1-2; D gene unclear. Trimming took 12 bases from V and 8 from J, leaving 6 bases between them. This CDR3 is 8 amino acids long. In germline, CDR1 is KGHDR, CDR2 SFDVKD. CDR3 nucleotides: TGTGCCCCTAGGGGCTACACCTTC. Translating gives CAPRGYTF.

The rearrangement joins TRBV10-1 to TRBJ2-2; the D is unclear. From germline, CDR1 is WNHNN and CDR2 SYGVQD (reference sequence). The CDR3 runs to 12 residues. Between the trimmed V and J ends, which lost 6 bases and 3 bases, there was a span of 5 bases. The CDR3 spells CASSPYTGELFF. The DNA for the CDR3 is TGCGCCAGCAGCCCGTACACCGGGGAGCTGTTTTTT.

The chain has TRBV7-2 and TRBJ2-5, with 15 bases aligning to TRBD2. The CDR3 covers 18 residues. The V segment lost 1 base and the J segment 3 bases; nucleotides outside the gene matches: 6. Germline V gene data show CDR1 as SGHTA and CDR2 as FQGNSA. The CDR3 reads CASSLVLGTSGGKETQYF. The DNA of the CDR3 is TGTGCCAGCAGCTTAGTCCTCGGGACTAGCGGGGGGAAAGAGACCCAGTACTTC.

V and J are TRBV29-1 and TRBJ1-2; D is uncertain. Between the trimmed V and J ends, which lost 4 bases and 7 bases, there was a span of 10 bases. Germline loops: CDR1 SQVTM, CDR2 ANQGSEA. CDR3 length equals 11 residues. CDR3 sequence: CSVVGLGGYTF. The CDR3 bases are TGCAGCGTTGTAGGGTTGGGTGGCTACACCTTC.

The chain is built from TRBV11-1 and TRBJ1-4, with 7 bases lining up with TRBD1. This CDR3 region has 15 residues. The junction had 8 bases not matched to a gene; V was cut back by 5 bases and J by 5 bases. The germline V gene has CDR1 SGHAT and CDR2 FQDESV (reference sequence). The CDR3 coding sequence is TGTGCCAGCAGCACCCGGACAGGCGACAATGAAAAACTGTTTTTT. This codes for CASSTRTGDNEKLFF.

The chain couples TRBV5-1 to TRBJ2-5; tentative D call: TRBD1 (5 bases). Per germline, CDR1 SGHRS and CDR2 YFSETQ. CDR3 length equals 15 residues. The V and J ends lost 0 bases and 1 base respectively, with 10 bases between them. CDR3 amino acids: CASSLAGRVQETQYF. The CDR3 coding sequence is TGCGCCAGCAGCTTGGCAGGCAGGGTCCAAGAGACCCAGTACTTC.